The source of this T cell receptor beta chain is a study of read filtering for tumor transcriptome and immune sequencing. From roughly 390 ng of RNA, a library with molecular barcoded alpha/delta and beta/gamma adaptors was made. TCRdb ran MiXCR on the reads and lists one entry per CDR3 protein. The sample carries roughly 38,000 distinct CDR3 sequences, over 11% recorded once. Study outcomes and limitations: Without single-read clonotypes, shared clonotype proportions correlated more between IR-seq and RNA-seq.

The CDR3 sequence is 13 residues long. CDR1 is GTSNPN and CDR2 is SVGIG in the germline V gene (reference sequence). Trimming left V 5 bases short and J 1 base short, with 11 bases between. Worth noting for this clonotype: Its antigen is currently unknown. The missing conserved phenylalanine or tryptophan at the end of this CDR3 makes a read error likely.

The gene calls are TRBV30 and TRBJ1-1; possibly TRBD1 for D (6 bases). This sequence was found in a donor over 35 with multiple myeloma. Sequencing input: a population of CD138-negative cells sorted from bone marrow. CDR3 sequence reads: CAWLDRPNTEAFS. The CDR3 DNA follows: TGTGCCTGGCTAGACAGGCCGAACACTGAAGCTTTCTCT.